The rows below give T cell receptor beta chains drawn from one sample of a study of cytomegalovirus exposure and HLA in healthy donors. Method: immunoSEQ multiplex PCR; TCRdb's copy keeps in-frame clones and lacks some. The sample has fewer than 200,000 clones; roughly 65% are singletons. What was sequenced was PBMCs. Receptors originate from a woman aged 18-30 years in good health and CMV-seropositive. The CDR3 runs from the conserved cysteine through the conserved F or W. The D gene is left open where the match is weak. Not every row has a clone size; where given, it reads once, few, many or a size class.

cdr3_aa cdr3_nt d_call j_call v_call clone_size
CASSLEGRVPEKLFF TGTGCCAGCAGCTTGGAGGGCAGGGTTCCTGAAAAACTGTTTTTT - TRBJ1-4 TRBV5-8 -
CASSIGLGGNEQFF TGTGCCAGTAGTATAGGGTTAGGGGGAAATGAGCAGTTCTTC - TRBJ2-1 TRBV19 -
CSVEEGSRSGNTIYF TGCAGCGTTGAAGAGGGGAGCCGCTCTGGAAACACCATATATTTT - TRBJ1-3 TRBV29-1 -
CASSQGSGGDRAYEQYF TGCGCCAGCAGCCAAGGGTCAGGGGGGGACAGGGCCTACGAGCAGTACTTC TRBD1 TRBJ2-7 TRBV4-1 -
CASISPYAGGTEAFF TGTGCCAGTATATCCCCTTACGCAGGGGGAACTGAAGCTTTCTTT TRBD1 TRBJ1-1 TRBV19 -
CASSLTGNTEAFF TGTGCCAGCAGCTTGACAGGGAACACTGAAGCTTTCTTT - TRBJ1-1 TRBV6-5 -
CASSLGGQGARGYTF TGCGCCAGCAGCTTGGGGGGTCAGGGGGCGCGAGGCTACACCTTC TRBD1 TRBJ1-2 TRBV5-1 -
CASRATGLNTEAFF TGTGCCAGCAGGGCGACAGGGCTGAACACTGAAGCTTTCTTT TRBD1 TRBJ1-1 TRBV6-6 -
CASSLGWGRWVEAFF TGTGCCAGCAGCCTTGGGTGGGGGCGCTGGGTTGAAGCTTTCTTT - TRBJ1-1 TRBV5-6 few
CASSVTGNTGELFF TGTGCCAGCAGCGTAACAGGGAACACCGGGGAGCTGTTTTTT - TRBJ2-2 TRBV5-4 -
CASSVLAGGSHEQYF TGTGCCAGCAGTGTACTAGCGGGAGGTTCCCACGAGCAGTACTTC TRBD2 TRBJ2-7 TRBV25-1 once
CASSLTGTGVWEQYF TGTGCCAGCAGCTTGACCGGGACAGGGGTTTGGGAGCAGTACTTC TRBD1 TRBJ2-7 TRBV5-5 once
CASSPRTGINEKLFF TGTGCCAGCTCACCGAGGACAGGGATTAATGAAAAACTGTTTTTT TRBD1 TRBJ1-4 TRBV18 -
CRTGSENYGYTF TGTCGAACAGGGAGTGAGAACTATGGCTACACCTTC - TRBJ1-2 TRBV18 -
CASSPRFLVGSSYEQYF TGTGCCAGCTCACCTAGGTTCTTGGTAGGGAGCTCCTACGAGCAGTACTTC - TRBJ2-7 TRBV18 -
CASSYIAGGSQETQYF TGTGCCAGCAGTTACATAGCGGGGGGCTCCCAAGAGACCCAGTACTTC TRBD2 TRBJ2-5 TRBV6-5 few
CASSVGARPGWNSPLHF TGTGCCAGCAGCGTAGGTGCTCGGCCAGGGTGGAATTCACCCCTCCACTTT - TRBJ1-6 TRBV9 -
CAWTLAGGLHEQYF TGTGCCTGGACTCTAGCGGGGGGGCTCCACGAGCAGTACTTC TRBD2 TRBJ2-7 TRBV30 -
CASSDRGTDTQYF TGTGCCAGCAGCGACAGGGGCACAGATACGCAGTATTTT TRBD1 TRBJ2-3 TRBV6-5 -
CASSQGTGQYTIYF TGTGCCAGCAGCCAAGGGACAGGGCAGTACACCATATATTTT TRBD1 TRBJ1-3 TRBV4-2 -
CASSLFSPTDSTNEKLFF TGTGCCAGCAGTTTATTCTCCCCGACAGACAGCACTAATGAAAAACTGTTTTTT - TRBJ1-4 TRBV28 -
CASSTITSGRDEQYF TGTGCCAGTAGTACCATAACTAGCGGGAGGGACGAGCAGTACTTC TRBD2 TRBJ2-7 TRBV19 -